This T cell receptor beta chain stems from a study of blood T cell repertoires in COVID-19. Study overall: From the United States, Italy and Spain came samples of acute and convalescent COVID-19.

Per the original data handling: Cell counts per sample came from amplifying reference gene primers. The method was immunoSEQ multiplex PCR; TCRdb's version includes in-frame clones alone and lacks a portion of them. The DNA gave D and trimming, while V, J and clone size come from that table. The data hold 320,000 or so clones, with around nine tenths observed a single time. The CDR3 contains 19 residues. The J segment lost 1 base and the V segment lost 0 bases, leaving 4 bases of the junction unmatched. CDR1 and CDR2 from the germline V gene are ENHRY and SYGVKD. The origin of this receptor is a man aged 60-69 years who had recovered from COVID-19. The chain employs TRBV10-3 and TRBJ1-6; 12 bases are a match to TRBD1. The sequenced sample was PBMCs or T cells enriched from blood (not recorded which). CDR3 loop: CAISESRDRGPSYNSPLHF. The CDR3 DNA sequence: TGTGCCATCAGTGAGTCCCGGGACAGGGGGCCATCCTATAATTCACCCCTCCACTTT.